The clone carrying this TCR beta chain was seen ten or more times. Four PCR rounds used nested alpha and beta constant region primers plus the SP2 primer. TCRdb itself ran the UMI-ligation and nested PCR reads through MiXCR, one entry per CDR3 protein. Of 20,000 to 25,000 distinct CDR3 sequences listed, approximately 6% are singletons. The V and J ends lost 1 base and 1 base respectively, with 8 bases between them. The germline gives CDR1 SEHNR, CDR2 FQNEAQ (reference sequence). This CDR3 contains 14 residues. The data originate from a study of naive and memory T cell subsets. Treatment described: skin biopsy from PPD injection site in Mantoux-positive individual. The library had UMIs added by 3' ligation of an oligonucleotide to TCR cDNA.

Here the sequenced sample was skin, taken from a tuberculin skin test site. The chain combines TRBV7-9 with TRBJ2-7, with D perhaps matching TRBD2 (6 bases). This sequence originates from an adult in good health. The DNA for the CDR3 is TGTGCCAGCAGCTTAGTGGGAGGTTCCTACGAGCAGTACTTC. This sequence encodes CASSLVGGSYEQYF.